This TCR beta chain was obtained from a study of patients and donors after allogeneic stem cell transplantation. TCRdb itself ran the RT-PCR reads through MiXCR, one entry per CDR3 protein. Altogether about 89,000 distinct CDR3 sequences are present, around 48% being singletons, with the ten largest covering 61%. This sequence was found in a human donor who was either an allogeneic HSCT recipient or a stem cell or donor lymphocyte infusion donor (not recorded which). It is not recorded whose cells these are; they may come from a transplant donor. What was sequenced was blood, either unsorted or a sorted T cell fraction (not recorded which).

CDR3 DNA sequence: TGTGCCAGCAGTCTACCCCGACGGCTGAACACTGAAGCTTTCTTT. Its translation is CASSLPRRLNTEAFF. This chain connects TRBV28 to TRBJ1-1; no reliable D call. Germline assignment: CDR1 MDHEN and CDR2 SYDVKM. Trimming removed 5 bases at V and 0 bases at J, with 13 bases between. This CDR3 comprises 15 residues.